This T cell receptor beta chain is drawn from a study of cytomegalovirus exposure and HLA in healthy donors. Study details: Most donors, 81% of a few hundred genotyped, fell in the Caucasian-associated ancestry cluster. Regarding the study as a whole: TRBV6-2, TRBV6-3 and some other V segments were unresolvable in 87-base-pair reads.

This CDR3 is built from 17 residues. V lost 5 bases and J lost 0, with 17 bases in between. Germline V gene lookup returns CDR1 SGHRS and CDR2 YFSETQ. A remark on this clone: The antigen remains unidentified.

The PCR contained 60 Vbeta and 13 Jbeta primers. Only in-frame clones appear in the TCRdb table, and some are missing; sequencing was by immunoSEQ multiplex PCR. The table shows 45,000 to 70,000 clones, with 70% to 85% occurring only once. Sequencing was carried out using PBMCs. The clonotype was recovered from a man aged 30-40 years in good health and CMV-seronegative. The chain employs TRBV5-1 and TRBJ2-2, with D possibly being TRBD1 (6 bases). Here the CDR3 reads CASSPGTLITNTGELFF. The CDR3 nucleotides are TGCGCCAGCAGTCCCGGGACACTGATTACGAACACCGGGGAGCTGTTTTTT. Drawing the rest from reference TRBV5-1 and TRBJ2-2, the complete variable domain is KAGVTQTPRYLIKTRGQQVTLSCSPISGHRSVSWYQQTPGQGLQFLFEYFSETQRNKGNFPGRFSGRQFSNSRSEMNVSTLELGDSALYLCASSPGTLITNTGELFFGEGSRLTVL.